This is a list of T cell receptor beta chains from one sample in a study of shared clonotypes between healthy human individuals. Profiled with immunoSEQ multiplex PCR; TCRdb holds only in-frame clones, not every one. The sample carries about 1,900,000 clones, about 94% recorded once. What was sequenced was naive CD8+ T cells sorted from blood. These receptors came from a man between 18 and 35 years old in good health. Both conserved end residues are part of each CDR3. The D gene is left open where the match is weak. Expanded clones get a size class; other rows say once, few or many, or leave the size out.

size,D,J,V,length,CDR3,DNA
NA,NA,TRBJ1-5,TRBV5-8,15,CASTTRAGTDQPQHF,TGTGCCAGCACCACCCGAGCAGGGACGGATCAGCCCCAGCATTTT
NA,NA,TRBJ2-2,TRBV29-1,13,CSVDWGNTGELFF,TGCAGCGTTGATTGGGGTAACACCGGGGAGCTGTTTTTT
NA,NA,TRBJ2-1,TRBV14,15,CASSQTQSSYNEQFF,TGTGCCAGCAGCCAGACCCAGAGCTCCTACAATGAGCAGTTCTTC
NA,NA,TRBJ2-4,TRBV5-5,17,CASTLGRAHFAKNIQYF,TGTGCCAGCACCTTGGGGAGAGCTCACTTTGCCAAAAACATTCAGTACTTC
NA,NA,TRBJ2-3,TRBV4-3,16,CASSQDRTGFTDTQYF,TGCGCCAGCAGCCAAGATAGGACGGGGTTCACAGATACGCAGTATTTT
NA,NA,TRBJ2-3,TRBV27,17,CASSLSPTGTSTDTQYF,TGTGCCAGCAGTTTATCGCCGACAGGGACTAGCACAGATACGCAGTATTTT
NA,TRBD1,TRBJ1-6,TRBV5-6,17,CASSLDRLSSYNSPLHF,TGTGCCAGCAGCCTGGACAGGCTGAGCTCCTATAATTCACCCCTCCACTTT
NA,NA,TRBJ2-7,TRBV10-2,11,CASSGSYEQYF,TGCGCCAGCAGCGGCTCCTACGAGCAGTACTTC
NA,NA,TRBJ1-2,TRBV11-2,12,CASSVLGTGYTF,TGTGCCAGCAGCGTACTAGGGACGGGCTACACCTTC
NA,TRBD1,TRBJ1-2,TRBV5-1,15,CASNPTGGEWYGYTF,TGCGCCAGCAACCCTACAGGGGGCGAATGGTATGGCTACACCTTC
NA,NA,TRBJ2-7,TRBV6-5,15,CASSYSDTEFGEQYF,TGTGCCAGCAGTTACTCTGACACTGAATTTGGTGAGCAGTACTTC
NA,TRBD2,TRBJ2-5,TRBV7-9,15,CASTPGITGGETQYF,TGTGCCAGCACCCCGGGGATAACCGGGGGGGAGACCCAGTACTTC
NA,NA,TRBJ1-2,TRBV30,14,CAWRGEATVYGYTF,TGTGCCTGGAGGGGCGAGGCGACAGTCTATGGCTACACCTTC
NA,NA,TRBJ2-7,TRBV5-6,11,CASSLETEQYF,TGTGCCAGCAGCTTGGAGACAGAGCAGTACTTC
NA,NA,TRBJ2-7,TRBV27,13,CASSPGLRYEQYF,TGTGCCAGCAGCCCGGGGCTACGCTACGAGCAGTACTTC
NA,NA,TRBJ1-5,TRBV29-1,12,CSVEVSGGTQHF,TGCAGCGTTGAAGTTTCCGGGGGGACCCAGCATTTT
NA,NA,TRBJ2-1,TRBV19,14,CASREQSSYNEQFF,TGTGCCAGTAGAGAGCAGAGCTCCTACAATGAGCAGTTCTTC
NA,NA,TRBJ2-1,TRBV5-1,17,CASSSPRGGVIYNEQFF,TGCGCCAGCAGCTCCCCCCGCGGAGGGGTGATTTACAATGAGCAGTTCTTC
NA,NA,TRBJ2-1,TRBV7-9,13,CASSLVGDNEQFF,TGTGCCAGCAGCTTAGTGGGCGACAATGAGCAGTTCTTC
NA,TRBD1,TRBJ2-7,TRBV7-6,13,CASSPDRGQEQYF,TGTGCCAGCAGCCCGGACAGGGGGCAAGAGCAGTACTTC
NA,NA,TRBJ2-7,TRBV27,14,CASSLGTSRYEQYF,TGTGCCAGCAGTTTAGGGACATCGCGCTACGAGCAGTACTTC
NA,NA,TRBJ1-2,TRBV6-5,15,CASSSNPNRVWGYTF,TGTGCCAGCAGCTCGAACCCAAACAGGGTCTGGGGCTACACCTTC
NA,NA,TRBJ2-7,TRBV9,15,CASSVGARATYEQYF,TGTGCCAGCAGCGTAGGTGCTCGAGCAACCTACGAGCAGTACTTC
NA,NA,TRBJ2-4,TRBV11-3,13,CASSLGHLNIQYF,TGTGCCAGCAGCTTAGGCCACCTAAACATTCAGTACTTC
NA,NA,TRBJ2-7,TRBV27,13,CASRGVGSYEQYF,TGTGCCAGCAGGGGGGTGGGGTCCTACGAGCAGTACTTC
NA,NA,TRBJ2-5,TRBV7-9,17,CASSLISFLGGSETQYF,TGTGCCAGCAGTCTCATCTCCTTCTTGGGGGGTTCGGAGACCCAGTACTTC
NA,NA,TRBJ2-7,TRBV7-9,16,CASSSPGTSTSYEQYF,TGTGCCAGCAGCTCCCCTGGGACCTCCACTTCCTACGAGCAGTACTTC
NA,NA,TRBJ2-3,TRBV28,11,CASSLPDTQYF,TGTGCCAGCAGTCTTCCAGATACGCAGTATTTT
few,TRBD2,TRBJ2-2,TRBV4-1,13,CASSQTSAGELFF,TGCGCCAGCAGCCAAACTAGCGCCGGGGAGCTGTTTTTT